The T cell receptor (beta chain) under discussion was sequenced for a study of early T cells in non-severe SARS-CoV-2 infection. The overall study: Bulk RNA isolated from unsorted whole blood underwent sequencing; chains were not paired. Whole-study results and caveats: Sequences matched to VDJdb favored anti-spike CD8 responses, while private and CD4 specificities were missed.

Concerning this clonotype itself: Its antigen is undetermined. Relative to the germline gene, one junction end is altered; a read error may explain this.

From germline, CDR1 is LGHDT and CDR2 YNNKEL (reference sequence). The CDR3 is made up of 13 amino acids. Each cDNA molecule carried a unique molecular identifier. TCRdb redid the calling of the 5' RACE reads with MiXCR, one entry per CDR3 protein. The top ten clones hold approximately 5.4% of a sample with 85,000 to 100,000 distinct CDR3 sequences, more than 9.5% of them seen once. This receptor was taken from an adult who was a healthcare worker with PCR-confirmed SARS-CoV-2 infection or an uninfected control (not recorded which). V gene TRBV3-1 combines with J gene TRBJ1-2; TRBD1 might be the D (5 bases). The sequenced material came from whole blood. The CDR3 reads CASSQDPDSGAAF. The CDR3 DNA reads as TGTGCCAGCAGCCAAGATCCCGACAGTGGGGCCGCCTTC.